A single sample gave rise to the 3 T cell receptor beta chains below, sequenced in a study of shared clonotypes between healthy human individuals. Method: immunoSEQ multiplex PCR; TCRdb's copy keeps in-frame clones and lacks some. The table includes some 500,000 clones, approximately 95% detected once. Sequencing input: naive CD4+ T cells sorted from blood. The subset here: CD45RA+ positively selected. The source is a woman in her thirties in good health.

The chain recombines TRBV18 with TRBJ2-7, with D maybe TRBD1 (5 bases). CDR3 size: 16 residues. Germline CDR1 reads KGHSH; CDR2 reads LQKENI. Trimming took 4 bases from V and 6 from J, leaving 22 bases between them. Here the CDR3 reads CASSRAGWQGDVEQYF. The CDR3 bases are TGTGCCAGCTCACGGGCCGGCTGGCAGGGTGATGTCGAGCAGTACTTC.

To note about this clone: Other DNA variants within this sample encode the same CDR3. CDR3 nucleotides: TGTGCCAGCAGCTTGACTAGCGGGACATACAATGAGCAGTTCTTC. Amino acids: CASSLTSGTYNEQFF. This rearrangement joins TRBV5-4 to TRBJ2-1; TRBD2 matches 10 bases. The CDR3 has 15 residues. Germline V gene lookup returns CDR1 SGHNT and CDR2 YYREEE (reference sequence). Germline trimming cut 1 base from V and 4 bases from J; bases unmatched to any gene: 2.

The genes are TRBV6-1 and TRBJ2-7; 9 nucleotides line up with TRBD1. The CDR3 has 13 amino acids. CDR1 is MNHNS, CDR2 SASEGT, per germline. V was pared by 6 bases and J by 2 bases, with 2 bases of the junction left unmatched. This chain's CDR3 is CASRGTGTYEQYF. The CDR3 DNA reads TGTGCCAGCAGGGGGACAGGGACCTACGAGCAGTACTTC.